This T cell receptor beta chain stems from a study of early T cells in non-severe SARS-CoV-2 infection. TCRdb reprocessed the 5' RACE reads via MiXCR and lists one record per CDR3 protein. Of about 83,000 distinct CDR3 sequences listed, more than 9% are singletons. The specimen was whole blood, collected at baseline. This clonotype originated in an adult who was a healthcare worker with PCR-confirmed SARS-CoV-2 infection or an uninfected control (not recorded which).

For the CDR3, the DNA is TGTGCCAGCAGTTCCCTGGCGGGAAACATTCAGTACTTC. This translates into CASSSLAGNIQYF. The chain couples TRBV7-9 to TRBJ2-4, with D possibly matching TRBD2 (5 bases). Trimming shortened V by 6 bases and J by 6 bases, and 12 bases separated the two germline ends. Germline-derived CDR1 and CDR2 are SEHNR and FQNEAQ (reference sequence). CDR3 size: 13 residues.